Listed here are 14 T cell receptor beta chains from one sample, sequenced in a study of CD8+ T cells in alopecia areata. cDNA reverse transcribed from extracted RNA served as the sequencing template. Some clones are missing from TCRdb's copy, which holds only in-frame ones; the method was immunoSEQ multiplex PCR. The sample has some 210,000 clones, about 60% seen once. Sequenced material: CD4+ T cells sorted from blood, taken at week 0. Receptors were obtained from a human donor with alopecia areata.

This clone was picked up a small number of times. The rearrangement uses TRBV29-1 and TRBJ1-1; 7 bases match TRBD1. V dropped 4 bases and J dropped 3; count of bases not matched to a gene: 8. Germline V gives CDR1 SQVTM, CDR2 ANQGSEA. This CDR3 spans 14 amino acids. The CDR3: CSVGPGQGDTEAFF. The CDR3 bases are TGCAGCGTTGGCCCCGGGCAGGGGGACACTGAAGCTTTCTTT.

This chain links TRBV5-1 with TRBJ1-2, with D perhaps matching TRBD1 (5 bases). Trimming left V 3 bases short and J 6 bases short, with 15 bases between. This CDR3 spans 14 amino acids. The germline gives CDR1 SGHRS, CDR2 YFSETQ. CDR3 nucleotides: TGCGCCAGCAGCTCCATACGGGAACAGGATGGCTACACCTTC. Translation gives CASSSIREQDGYTF.

The V call is TRBV25-1, the J call TRBJ2-1; D might be TRBD2 (6 bases). This CDR3 contains 17 residues. Germline V CDR1 and CDR2: MGHDK, SYGVNS. The ends were cut back, 3 bases at V and 5 bases at J, with 20 bases in the middle. CDR3 in amino acids: CASSDPRGIQRHNEQFF. CDR3 nucleotides: TGTGCCAGCAGTGACCCCCGGGGGATTCAGAGGCACAATGAGCAGTTCTTC.

The chain couples TRBV4-1 to TRBJ2-3, with D tentatively TRBD2 (6 bases). V lost 0 bases and J lost 6, with 19 bases in between. CDR1 MGHRA and CDR2 YSYEKL come from the germline V gene. CDR3 length equals 17 residues. CDR3 nucleotides: TGCGCCAGCAGCCAAGATACTTTCGGGGACTCCGGCGATACGCAGTATTTT. It is translated as CASSQDTFGDSGDTQYF.

The chain links TRBV29-1 to TRBJ2-7, with D perhaps matching TRBD1 (6 bases). Looked up from germline, CDR1 is SQVTM and CDR2 is ANQGSEA. V gave up 6 bases and J gave up 0 bases, with 18 bases separating them. The CDR3 contains 15 residues. The CDR3 region has the DNA TGCAGCGTGGACAAGGAAAGGGGGAGCTCCTACGAGCAGTACTTC. Translating gives CSVDKERGSSYEQYF.

The chain joins TRBV11-2 to TRBJ2-2, with D unresolved. CDR3 length equals 11 residues. The germline gives CDR1 SGHAT, CDR2 FQNNGV. V lost 3 bases and J 7 bases, leaving 3 bases between the germline ends. DNA of the CDR3: TGTGCCAGCAGCTTGTACGGGGAGCTGTTTTTT. It encodes CASSLYGELFF.

J is TRBJ2-6 and V is TRBV7-8; D may be TRBD1 (6 bases). The CDR3 runs to 17 residues. The germline V gene has CDR1 SGHVS and CDR2 FQNEAQ. The V and J ends lost 5 bases and 0 bases respectively, with 14 bases between them. CDR3 sequence reads: CASSHSTGSSGANVLTF. In DNA, the CDR3 is TGTGCCAGCAGCCACTCGACAGGATCCTCTGGGGCCAACGTCCTGACTTTC.

V usage is TRBV5-6 and J usage is TRBJ2-3; D not certain. The CDR3 has 14 amino acids. Trimming took off 4 bases at V and 0 bases at J, with 9 bases between the two ends. Germline V lookup: CDR1 SGHDT, CDR2 YYEEEE. In DNA, the CDR3 is TGTGCCAGCAGCCCTTTCGGTAGCACAGATACGCAGTATTTT. It is translated as CASSPFGSTDTQYF. Supplemented by reference TRBV5-6 and TRBJ2-3, the full variable domain reads DAGVTQSPTHLIKTRGQQVTLRCSPKSGHDTVSWYQQALGQGPQFIFQYYEEEERQRGNFPDRFSGHQFPNYSSELNVNALLLGDSALYLCASSPFGSTDTQYFGPGTRLTVL.

The V and J genes are TRBV6-1 and TRBJ2-1; D not resolved. This CDR3 is built from 13 residues. V lost 4 bases to trimming and J lost 4 bases, with 8 bases between them. Germline loops: CDR1 MNHNS, CDR2 SASEGT. The CDR3 is CASSGANYNEQFF. The CDR3 nucleotides read TGTGCCAGCAGTGGGGCTAATTACAATGAGCAGTTCTTC.

This clone was seen a few times. V is TRBV9 and J is TRBJ2-1; no clear D gene. The V gene's germline CDR1 is SGDLS and CDR2 YYNGEE. V was shortened by 4 bases and J by 5 bases, with 16 bases between the two germline ends. This CDR3 has 15 residues. The CDR3 coding sequence is TGTGCCAGCAGCTCCCAACCAACGCCGAACAATGAGCAGTTCTTC. It codes for CASSSQPTPNNEQFF.

The chain recombines TRBV10-2 with TRBJ2-7, with D unresolved. Germline V gene data show CDR1 as WSHSY and CDR2 as SAAADI. The CDR3 is 12 amino acids. V lost 7 bases and J 3 bases, leaving 10 bases between the germline ends. CDR3 protein: CASTQQNYEQYF. Written as DNA, the CDR3 is TGCGCCAGCACTCAACAAAACTACGAGCAGTACTTC.

This clone was observed a few times. The chain employs TRBV6-5 and TRBJ1-2, with unresolved D. Germline V lookup: CDR1 MNHEY, CDR2 SVGAGI. This CDR3 is built from 15 residues. V gave up 2 bases and J gave up 6 bases, with 16 bases separating them. CDR3 DNA sequence: TGTGCCAGCAGTTACAACGCGTTCAGGACGGATGGCTACACCTTC. Translation gives CASSYNAFRTDGYTF.

This chain joins TRBV29-1 and TRBJ2-2, with D perhaps TRBD1 (6 bases). The ends were cut back, 5 bases at V and 2 bases at J, with 12 bases in the middle. The germline V gene encodes CDR1 SQVTM and CDR2 ANQGSEA. The CDR3 runs 14 residues. The CDR3 reads CSVSGTINTGELFF. As DNA, the CDR3 is TGCAGCGTTTCCGGGACAATAAACACCGGGGAGCTGTTTTTT.

The gene calls are TRBV6-5 and TRBJ1-1, with 7 bases that match TRBD1. Looked up from germline, CDR1 is MNHEY and CDR2 is SVGAGI. This CDR3 spans 15 amino acids. V shed 2 bases and J 1 base; nucleotides not matched to a gene: 4. The CDR3 DNA follows: TGTGCCAGCAGTTACCCCAACAGGGGGAACACTGAAGCTTTCTTT. Translating it yields CASSYPNRGNTEAFF.